This T cell receptor (beta chain) was captured in a study of TIL therapy for anti-PD-1-resistant metastatic lung cancer. Background on the study: Progressing patients received lymphodepletion, expanded TIL infusion and IL-2. By whole-exome sequencing, median non-synonymous tumor mutation burden was over 1.2 mutations per megabase.

The sample's time point: pre-treatment sample, taken before nivolumab and TIL therapy. The immunoSEQ assay was v3. Libraries were prepared by immunoSEQ multiplex PCR; TCRdb keeps only in-frame clonotypes and omits some of them. The profile covers more than 12,000 clones, with approximately 85% appearing a single time and roughly 0.93% taken by the ten largest. This TCR was sampled from a person aged 30 to 80 with non-small cell lung cancer. The sample in question was blood, obtained at baseline.

As DNA, the CDR3 is TGTGCCAGTAGCAAGGGGGACAGGATTTATGGCTACACCTTC. It specifies CASSKGDRIYGYTF. V gene TRBV19 combines with J gene TRBJ1-2, with TRBD1 matching over 8 bases. CDR3 size: 14 residues. CDR1 is LNHDA and CDR2 is SQIVND in the germline V gene (reference sequence). V trimming: 6 bases; J trimming: 5 bases; junction bases outside the gene matches: 8.